Following are 15 T cell receptor beta chains from one sample sequenced in a study of T cell responses to AZD1222 COVID-19 vaccine. The method was immunoSEQ multiplex PCR; TCRdb's version includes in-frame clones alone and lacks a portion of them. The sample yields roughly 93,000 clones, about 86% seen once. Sequencing used peripheral blood, obtained on day 0 of AZD1222 vaccination. These TCRs come from an adult in good health.

This clone was found once. This CDR3 reads CASSYSTQGRSSYEQYF. CDR3 bases: TGTGCCAGCAGTTACTCGACACAGGGTAGGAGCTCCTACGAGCAGTACTTC. The chain combines TRBV6-2 or TRBV6-3 with TRBJ2-7; the D gene is possibly TRBD1 (6 bases). This CDR3 contains 17 residues. The V gene lost 0 bases and the J gene lost 0 bases, with 15 bases spanning the gap. Germline assignment: CDR1 MNHEY and CDR2 SVGEGT.

The chain has TRBV3-1 (or the pseudogene TRBV3-2) and TRBJ1-2; D is unclear. The CDR3 totals 12 residues. V lost 1 base and J 7 bases, leaving 7 bases between the germline ends. Germline V CDR1 and CDR2: LGHDT, YNNKEL (reference sequence). CDR3 sequence (DNA): TGTGCCAGCAGCCAAGTTAGGGCTGGCTACACCTTC. This gives the protein CASSQVRAGYTF.

In its sample, this clone was seen once. The chain employs TRBV6-4 and TRBJ2-1; 9 bases are a match to TRBD1. CDR3 size: 15 residues. CDR1 is MRHNA, CDR2 SNTAGT, per germline. V shed 2 bases, J shed 6 bases, and the junction held 5 bases outside the gene matches. The CDR3 nucleotides are TGTGCCAGCAGTGACACCGGGACAGGGCTCAATGAGCAGTTCTTC. Encoded protein: CASSDTGTGLNEQFF.

This clone was detected once. This chain connects TRBV7-9 to TRBJ2-7, with 7 bases lining up with TRBD2. Germline-derived CDR1 and CDR2 are SEHNR and FQNEAQ (reference sequence). CDR3 length: 12 amino acids. The trim removed 6 bases at V and 4 bases at J, leaving 3 bases unmatched. Here the CDR3 DNA reads TGTGCCAGCAGTTCTAGCGGTTACGAGCAGTACTTC. It codes for CASSSSGYEQYF.

The genes are TRBV15 and TRBJ1-4; D call uncertain. V shed 5 bases and J shed 7 bases, with 14 bases lying between them. Germline V lookup: CDR1 LNHNV, CDR2 YYDKDF (reference sequence). The CDR3 contains 14 residues. CDR3 region: CATSPGSSREKLFF. CDR3 sequence (DNA): TGTGCCACCAGCCCGGGCAGCTCCCGTGAAAAACTGTTTTTT.

The chain recombines TRBV19 with TRBJ1-1; D is unclear. V gave up 7 bases and J gave up 0 bases, with 9 bases separating them. This CDR3 is built from 13 residues. Germline CDR1 and CDR2: LNHDA and SQIVND (reference sequence). Here the CDR3 reads CASTAHVNTEAFF. The CDR3 DNA sequence: TGTGCCAGTACCGCACACGTGAACACTGAAGCTTTCTTT.

The chain is built from TRBV3-1 (or the pseudogene TRBV3-2) and TRBJ2-3, with D unresolved. This CDR3 has 16 residues. Between the trimmed V and J ends, which lost 4 bases and 2 bases, there was a span of 16 bases. CDR1 LGHDT and CDR2 YNNKEL come from the germline V gene (reference sequence). The CDR3 bases are TGTGCCAGCAGCCTCAGACGACTCGATGACACAGATACGCAGTATTTT. As protein: CASSLRRLDDTDTQYF.

This clone turned up a few times. The chain couples TRBV5-5 to TRBJ1-1, with 7 positions matching TRBD1. The CDR3 runs 14 residues. CDR1 and CDR2 from the germline V gene are SGHKS and YYEKEE (reference sequence). The junction had 2 bases not matched to a gene; V was cut back by 2 bases and J by 1 base. The CDR3: CASSFRGWNTEAFF. CDR3 coding DNA: TGTGCCAGCAGCTTCAGGGGGTGGAACACTGAAGCTTTCTTT.

J is TRBJ1-6 and V is TRBV3-1 (or the pseudogene TRBV3-2), with D hard to call. Between the trimmed V and J ends, which lost 8 bases and 13 bases, there was a span of 9 bases. CDR3 length: 10 amino acids. The V gene's germline CDR1 is LGHDT and CDR2 YNNKEL (reference sequence). The CDR3 reads CASGEDPLHF. The CDR3 DNA reads as TGTGCCAGCGGGGAGGATCCCCTCCACTTT.

The V call is TRBV19, the J call TRBJ2-2; 7 bases are a match to TRBD2. Germline V gene lookup returns CDR1 LNHDA and CDR2 SQIVND (reference sequence). J lost 0 bases, V lost 7 bases, and 5 bases had no gene match. The CDR3 covers 15 residues. The CDR3 reads CASKGAGSNTGELFF. The CDR3 DNA sequence: TGTGCCAGTAAGGGAGCGGGGTCGAACACCGGGGAGCTGTTTTTT.

This sequence joins TRBV30 and TRBJ2-2; D remains ambiguous. This CDR3 is built from 15 residues. Germline values: CDR1 GTSNPN, CDR2 SVGIG (reference sequence). Trimming took off 2 bases at V and 5 bases at J, with 15 bases between the two ends. The CDR3 reads CAWSPDNGYTGELFF. CDR3 sequence (DNA): TGTGCCTGGAGTCCTGACAACGGGTATACCGGGGAGCTGTTTTTT.

The chain has TRBV18 and TRBJ2-7; 9 bases align to TRBD1. The CDR3 spans 15 residues. After removal of 3 bases from V and 5 bases from J, the junction contained 8 bases not matched to a gene. The germline gives CDR1 KGHSH, CDR2 LQKENI. CDR3 loop: CASSPPGQGINEQYF. CDR3 in DNA: TGTGCCAGCTCACCCCCGGGACAGGGTATTAACGAGCAGTACTTC.

The V gene is TRBV3-1 (or the pseudogene TRBV3-2), the J gene TRBJ2-3, with D possibly called TRBD1 or TRBD2 (6 bases each). V lost 3 bases, J lost 1 base, and 8 bases lay in between. Germline CDR1 reads LGHDT; CDR2 reads YNNKEL (reference sequence). The CDR3 runs to 14 residues. CDR3: CASSQRGGTDTQYF. The CDR3 region has the DNA TGTGCCAGCAGCCAGAGGGGGGGCACAGATACGCAGTATTTT.

This chain connects TRBV24-1 to TRBJ2-7, with 11 bases aligning to TRBD2. Germline assignment: CDR1 KGHDR and CDR2 SFDVKD. The trim removed 4 bases at V and 0 bases at J, leaving 4 bases unmatched. This CDR3 is built from 16 residues. Written as DNA, the CDR3 is TGTGCCACCAGTGACCCGACTAGCGGGAACTCCTACGAGCAGTACTTC. Protein: CATSDPTSGNSYEQYF.

A few counts support this clone. The genes are TRBV7-9 and TRBJ1-4, with D possibly matching TRBD1 (6 bases). Per the germline V gene, CDR1 is SEHNR and CDR2 is FQNEAQ (reference sequence). The CDR3 covers 15 residues. V was clipped by 5 bases and J by 4 bases, with 14 bases between them. CDR3 in amino acids: CASSTDRDLNEKLFF. The CDR3 nucleotides read TGTGCCAGCAGCACGGACAGAGACCTTAATGAAAAACTGTTTTTT. Full variable domain (outside the CDR3, taken from reference TRBV7-9 and TRBJ1-4): DTGVSQNPRHKITKRGQNVTFRCDPISEHNRLYWYRQTLGQGPEFLTYFQNEAQLEKSRLLSDRFSAERPKGSFSTLEIQRTEQGDSAMYLCASSTDRDLNEKLFFGSGTQLSVL.